This record looks at one TCR beta chain sequence and its context. These data come from a study of shared clonotypes between healthy human individuals. Into CD45RA+ naive and CD45RA-negative memory subsets, the CD4+ cells were split. Using immunoSEQ multiplex PCR, the repertoire was profiled, and TCRdb retains in-frame clones only, with some absent. The table lists approximately 2,300,000 clones, 85% to 95% of them singletons. This CDR3 region has 11 residues. V was clipped by 0 bases and J by 5 bases, with 0 bases between them. Germline V gene lookup returns CDR1 SGHTS and CDR2 YDEGEE. This receptor was taken from a man younger than 35 in good health. Some clones in this sample may be carry-over from other donors' samples. What was sequenced was naive CD4+ T cells from PBMCs. Documented subset: CD45RA+ positively selected. The V gene is TRBV5-8, the J gene TRBJ1-5; D unresolved. CDR3 amino acids: CASSLDQPQHF. The CDR3 bases are TGTGCCAGCAGCTTGGATCAGCCCCAGCATTTT.